The next 27 T cell receptor beta chains were all read from a single sample in a study of blood T cell repertoires in COVID-19. Data came from immunoSEQ multiplex PCR; TCRdb stores just in-frame clones and leaves some out. Among about 40,000 clones, about 80% were seen once, and the ten largest hold about 2.6%. Source material: peripheral blood. The receptor set was obtained from a woman in her fifties or sixties with acute or convalescent COVID-19.

The chain links TRBV5-1 to TRBJ2-3; D call uncertain. The CDR3 spans 13 residues. V lost 1 base and J lost 3, with 6 bases in between. Germline V lookup: CDR1 SGHRS, CDR2 YFSETQ. The CDR3 region has the DNA TGCGCCAGCAGCTTGTACGGTACAGATACGCAGTATTTT. Protein: CASSLYGTDTQYF.

V is TRBV6-5 and J is TRBJ1-6; the D gene is possibly TRBD1 (6 bases). Trimming shortened V by 2 bases and J by 7 bases, and 12 bases separated the two germline ends. This CDR3 has 15 residues. Germline CDR1 is MNHEY and CDR2 is SVGAGI. The CDR3 sequence is CASSYARGGNSPLHF. The CDR3 DNA reads TGTGCCAGCAGTTACGCCAGGGGCGGGAATTCACCCCTCCACTTT.

The CDR3 DNA follows: TGCGCCAGCAGCCCTAGCGGGACCTACAATGAGCAGTTCTTC. This encodes CASSPSGTYNEQFF. The chain joins TRBV5-1 to TRBJ2-1; TRBD2 aligns across 9 bases. Losses at the gene ends were 4 bases for V and 2 bases for J; bases not matched to a gene: 1. This CDR3 has 14 residues. Per germline, CDR1 SGHRS and CDR2 YFSETQ.

The V gene is TRBV27, the J gene TRBJ1-5; a weak D match, TRBD1 (5 bases). CDR1 is MNHEY and CDR2 is SMNVEV in the germline V gene (reference sequence). V was shortened by 6 bases and J by 7 bases, with 19 bases between the two germline ends. The CDR3 runs 15 residues. The CDR3: CASSPLGRGRQPQHF. In DNA, the CDR3 is TGTGCCAGCAGCCCCCTAGGGAGGGGACGACAGCCCCAGCATTTT.

This sequence joins TRBV3-1 (or the pseudogene TRBV3-2) and TRBJ1-4, with D unclear. In germline, CDR1 is LGHDT, CDR2 YNNKEL (reference sequence). The CDR3 extends over 15 amino acids. Trimming took off 1 base at V and 5 bases at J, with 11 bases between the two ends. The CDR3 protein is CASSQGLSSNEKLFF. CDR3 DNA sequence: TGTGCCAGCAGCCAAGGGTTGAGTTCAAATGAAAAACTGTTTTTT.

The chain combines TRBV5-6 with TRBJ2-7; D is unresolved. This CDR3 region has 12 residues. Trimming cost V 4 bases and J 4 bases, with 9 bases left between them. Germline V gene data show CDR1 as SGHDT and CDR2 as YYEEEE. The CDR3 reads CASSRWAYEQYF. The CDR3 nucleotides read TGTGCCAGCAGCAGATGGGCTTACGAGCAGTACTTC. The entire variable domain, with the rest obtained from reference TRBV5-6 and TRBJ2-7, is as follows: DAGVTQSPTHLIKTRGQQVTLRCSPKSGHDTVSWYQQALGQGPQFIFQYYEEEERQRGNFPDRFSGHQFPNYSSELNVNALLLGDSALYLCASSRWAYEQYFGPGTRLTVT.

The rearrangement joins TRBV5-1 to TRBJ2-2; 9 nucleotides line up with TRBD2. The germline CDR1 and CDR2 sequences are SGHRS and YFSETQ. The CDR3 consists of 16 residues. V lost 0 bases, J lost 6 bases, and 6 bases stayed unmatched. The CDR3 spells CASSLDPSGVAGELFF. CDR3 nucleotides: TGCGCCAGCAGCTTGGACCCTAGCGGGGTGGCCGGGGAGCTGTTTTTT. The entire variable domain, with the rest obtained from reference TRBV5-1 and TRBJ2-2, is as follows: KAGVTQTPRYLIKTRGQQVTLSCSPISGHRSVSWYQQTPGQGLQFLFEYFSETQRNKGNFPGRFSGRQFSNSRSEMNVSTLELGDSALYLCASSLDPSGVAGELFFGEGSRLTVL.

This rearrangement joins TRBV5-5 to TRBJ2-3; D not resolved. Trimming removed 4 bases from V and 2 bases from J, with 8 bases in between. Germline-derived CDR1 and CDR2 are SGHKS and YYEKEE (reference sequence). The CDR3 has 13 residues. The CDR3 loop reads CASSTSPTDTQYF. The CDR3 bases are TGTGCCAGCAGCACATCGCCCACAGATACGCAGTATTTT.

This sequence joins TRBV18 and TRBJ1-4, with 9 bases matching TRBD1. V was clipped by 11 bases and J by 0 bases; unmatched bases: 4. In germline, CDR1 is KGHSH, CDR2 LQKENI. The CDR3 sequence is 14 residues long. CDR3 DNA: TGTGCCGGAGGGACAGGGTCAACTAATGAAAAACTGTTTTTT. Translation gives CAGGTGSTNEKLFF.

V gene TRBV27 combines with J gene TRBJ2-5; D is perhaps TRBD2 (6 bases). The CDR3 runs 13 residues. Germline V gene data show CDR1 as MNHEY and CDR2 as SMNVEV (reference sequence). Trimming removed 9 bases at V and 5 bases at J, with 16 bases between. CDR3 sequence (DNA): TGTGCCAGACCCGGAGGGTGGGGTGAGACCCAGTACTTC. Translation gives CARPGGWGETQYF.

This chain connects TRBV9 to TRBJ2-1, with D maybe TRBD2 (6 bases). The CDR3 has 15 residues. V was shortened by 3 bases and J by 0 bases, with 10 bases between the two germline ends. The germline CDR1 and CDR2 sequences are SGDLS and YYNGEE. CDR3 DNA sequence: TGTGCCAGCAGCGATGTGGGGGGCTCCTACAATGAGCAGTTCTTC. It yields the protein CASSDVGGSYNEQFF.

V and J are TRBV28 and TRBJ1-2; D unclear. The CDR3 is 13 residues long. The germline V and J ends were trimmed by 2 bases and 8 bases, with 12 bases remaining between them. CDR1 and CDR2 from the germline V gene are MDHEN and SYDVKM. CDR3: CASSLRHRNGYTF. The CDR3 DNA sequence: TGTGCCAGCAGTTTACGACATCGAAACGGCTACACCTTC.

A single count supports this clone. The chain is built from TRBV29-1 and TRBJ2-2, with TRBD1 matching 7 bases. The germline V gene has CDR1 SQVTM and CDR2 ANQGSEA. CDR3 length: 14 amino acids. V lost 7 bases, J lost 2 bases, and 7 bases stayed unmatched. CDR3 DNA sequence: TGCAGCGCATCGGGACAGATTAACACCGGGGAGCTGTTTTTT. Amino acids: CSASGQINTGELFF.

The V call is TRBV5-6, the J call TRBJ1-1, with D possibly being TRBD1 (6 bases). With 0 bases removed from V and 3 bases from J, the gap between germline ends came to 15 bases. Per the germline V gene, CDR1 is SGHDT and CDR2 is YYEEEE. This CDR3 contains 16 residues. CDR3 bases: TGTGCCAGCAGCTTGGGGTCAGGGGAAGGGGACACTGAAGCTTTCTTT. The encoded protein is CASSLGSGEGDTEAFF.

This chain links TRBV7-6 with TRBJ2-5; 7 positions agree with TRBD2. This CDR3 has 17 residues. The junction had 14 bases not matched to a gene; V was cut back by 0 bases and J by 7 bases. Per germline, CDR1 SGHVS and CDR2 FNYEAQ. CDR3 sequence reads: CASSLARSSGARGTQYF. The CDR3 nucleotides read TGTGCCAGCAGCTTAGCGCGGTCTAGCGGTGCTCGGGGGACCCAGTACTTC.

The V and J genes are TRBV7-9 and TRBJ1-1, with 8 positions matching TRBD1. The CDR3 totals 15 residues. In germline, CDR1 is SEHNR, CDR2 FQNEAQ (reference sequence). V was pared by 5 bases and J by 2 bases, with 7 bases of the junction left unmatched. Written as DNA, the CDR3 is TGTGCCAGCAGCGCCCGCAGGGGGCGTAACACTGAAGCTTTCTTT. This codes for CASSARRGRNTEAFF.

V usage is TRBV20-1 and J usage is TRBJ1-4; TRBD1 is a possible D gene (6 bases). CDR3 length: 16 residues. The V gene lost 3 bases and the J gene lost 3 bases, with 17 bases spanning the gap. CDR1 is DFQATT, CDR2 SNEGSKA, per germline (reference sequence). Here the CDR3 reads CSASLGAGSANEKLFF. The CDR3 DNA reads TGCAGTGCTAGTTTGGGGGCGGGTTCGGCTAATGAAAAACTGTTTTTT.

DNA for the CDR3: TGTGCCAGCAGTTCAGGGGCCCGGAACACTGAAGCTTTCTTT. Residues: CASSSGARNTEAFF. The chain joins TRBV6-5 to TRBJ1-1; a possible D gene is TRBD1 (6 bases). The length of the CDR3 is 14 residues. V lost 4 bases to trimming and J lost 1 base, with 10 bases between them. From germline, CDR1 is MNHEY and CDR2 SVGAGI.

The chain combines TRBV28 with TRBJ2-4, with 7 bases fitting TRBD2. The V and J ends lost 3 bases and 5 bases, in that order; junction bases with no gene match: 7. The CDR3 sequence is 15 residues long. From germline, CDR1 is MDHEN and CDR2 SYDVKM. CDR3 sequence: CASSFRAGVQNIQYF. The CDR3 DNA reads TGTGCCAGCAGTTTCCGCGCGGGAGTCCAAAACATTCAGTACTTC. The full variable domain, completed using reference TRBV28 and TRBJ2-4, is DVKVTQSSRYLVKRTGEKVFLECVQDMDHENMFWYRQDPGLGLRLIYFSYDVKMKEKGDIPEGYSVSREKKERFSLILESASTNQTSMYLCASSFRAGVQNIQYFGAGTRLSVL.

The CDR3 sequence is CASSLGTGGAKRETQYF. DNA of the CDR3: TGTGCCAGCAGCTTGGGGACAGGGGGCGCAAAGCGCGAGACCCAGTACTTC. The chain recombines TRBV5-8 with TRBJ2-5; 11 bases are a match to TRBD1. The germline V gene has CDR1 SGHTS and CDR2 YDEGEE. The CDR3 has 17 amino acids. V lost 0 bases, J lost 5 bases, and 9 bases stayed unmatched.

This chain joins TRBV27 and TRBJ2-5; 8 bases are shared with TRBD2. Losses at the gene ends were 4 bases for V and 5 bases for J; bases not matched to a gene: 9. From germline, CDR1 is MNHEY and CDR2 SMNVEV (reference sequence). There are 15 residues in the CDR3. CDR3 DNA sequence: TGTGCCAGCAGTTGGAGCGGGGGCGGTGGGGAGACCCAGTACTTC. Its protein is CASSWSGGGGETQYF.

This chain uses TRBV6-4 with TRBJ1-2, with D tentatively TRBD1 (6 bases). V was clipped by 0 bases and J by 7 bases, with 12 bases between them. In germline, CDR1 is MRHNA, CDR2 SNTAGT. CDR3 length: 14 residues. As DNA, the CDR3 is TGTGCCAGCAGTGACTCGTGGGGGGGCGGTGGCTACACCTTC. Protein sequence: CASSDSWGGGGYTF.

This chain uses TRBV27 with TRBJ1-2, with D hard to call. The CDR3 is made up of 13 amino acids. Germline CDR1 and CDR2: MNHEY and SMNVEV (reference sequence). Trimming removed 5 bases at V and 8 bases at J, with 15 bases between. DNA for the CDR3: TGTGCCAGCAGTCCGGGTTTGTCGTACGGCTACACCTTC. This encodes CASSPGLSYGYTF.

The table lists this clone with a count of one. The gene calls are TRBV28 and TRBJ2-1; D might be TRBD2 (7 bases). V lost 8 bases to trimming and J lost 7 bases, with 15 bases between them. This CDR3 comprises 13 residues. CDR1 and CDR2 (germline): MDHEN, SYDVKM. The CDR3 nucleotides read TGTGCCAGCCTAGGGGGGGTGCATAATGAGCAGTTCTTC. Protein sequence: CASLGGVHNEQFF.

This chain links TRBV11-1 with TRBJ1-1; D is ambiguous. The germline gives CDR1 SGHAT, CDR2 FQDESV (reference sequence). The V and J ends lost 4 bases and 3 bases respectively, with 18 bases between them. The CDR3 is 16 amino acids. DNA for the CDR3: TGTGCCAGCAGCTCCTTAGGGAGATACGGGGACACTGAAGCTTTCTTT. Encoded protein: CASSSLGRYGDTEAFF.

This clone came up once. The V and J genes are TRBV5-5 and TRBJ1-4, with D possibly TRBD1 on 5 matching bases. Germline V gene sequence: CDR1 SGHKS, CDR2 YYEKEE (reference sequence). The V and J ends lost 0 bases and 5 bases respectively, with 11 bases between them. The CDR3 is 15 amino acids. CDR3 protein: CASSLGGGMNEKLFF. The CDR3 DNA reads TGTGCCAGCAGCTTGGGTGGGGGGATGAATGAAAAACTGTTTTTT.

The chain couples TRBV4-2 to TRBJ2-3; TRBD2 aligns across 10 bases. Germline V lookup: CDR1 LGHNA, CDR2 YNFKEQ. Trimming removed 0 bases from V and 2 bases from J; junction bases left unmatched: 14. This CDR3 is built from 20 residues. CDR3 in DNA: TGTGCCAGCAGCCAAGATTCATGGGGAAGCGGGAGGGCCCTCACAGATACGCAGTATTTT. Translated: CASSQDSWGSGRALTDTQYF.